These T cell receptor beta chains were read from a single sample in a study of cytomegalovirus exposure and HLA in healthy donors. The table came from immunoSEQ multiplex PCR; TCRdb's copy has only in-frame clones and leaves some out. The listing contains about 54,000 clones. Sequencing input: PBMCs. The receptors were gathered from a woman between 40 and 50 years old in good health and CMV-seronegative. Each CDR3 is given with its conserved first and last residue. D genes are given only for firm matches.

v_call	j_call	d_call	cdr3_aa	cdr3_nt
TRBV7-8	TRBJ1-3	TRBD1	CASSSRDRGDGNTIYF	TGTGCCAGCAGCTCTCGGGACAGGGGCGACGGAAACACCATATATTTT
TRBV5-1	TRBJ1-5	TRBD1	CASSLDRGQNQPQHF	TGCGCCAGCAGCTTAGACAGGGGGCAGAATCAGCCCCAGCATTTT
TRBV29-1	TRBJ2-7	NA	CSYLGAPTYEQYF	TGCAGCTACCTAGGGGCGCCCACCTACGAGCAGTACTTC
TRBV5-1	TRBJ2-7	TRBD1	CASSLGQGSSEQYF	TGCGCCAGCAGCTTGGGACAGGGGAGTAGCGAGCAGTACTTC
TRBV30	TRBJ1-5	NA	CAWSPGGVFNNQPQHF	TGTGCCTGGAGCCCCGGGGGGGTTTTTAACAATCAGCCCCAGCATTTT
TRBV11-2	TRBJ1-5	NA	CASSLAGRNQPQHF	TGTGCCAGCAGCTTAGCAGGGCGCAATCAGCCCCAGCATTTT
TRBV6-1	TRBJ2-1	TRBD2	CASRAHTSGYNEQFF	TGTGCCAGCAGAGCCCACACTAGCGGGTACAATGAGCAGTTCTTC
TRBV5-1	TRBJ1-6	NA	CASRPGSRDSPLHF	TGCGCCAGTCGTCCGGGCAGCAGGGATTCACCCCTCCACTTT
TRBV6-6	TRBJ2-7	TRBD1	CASSFPRGSGSYEQYF	TGTGCCAGCAGTTTTCCCAGGGGGAGTGGTTCCTACGAGCAGTACTTC
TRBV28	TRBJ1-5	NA	CASSLTARGPQHF	TGTGCCAGCAGTTTAACGGCTCGAGGGCCCCAGCATTTT
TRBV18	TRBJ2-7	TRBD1	CASSPPQGQGPSYEQYF	TGTGCCAGCTCACCGCCGCAGGGACAGGGGCCTTCCTACGAGCAGTACTTC
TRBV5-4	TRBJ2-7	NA	CASSSTGILEAAEQYF	TGTGCCAGCAGCTCAACAGGGATACTAGAGGCCGCCGAGCAGTACTTC
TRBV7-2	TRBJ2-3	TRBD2	CASSSLAGAVTDTQYF	TGTGCCAGCAGCTCGCTAGCGGGGGCTGTCACAGATACGCAGTATTTT
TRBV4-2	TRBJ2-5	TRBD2	CASSQSAGVGETQYF	TGTGCCAGCAGCCAATCGGCGGGAGTCGGGGAGACCCAGTACTTC
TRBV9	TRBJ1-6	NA	CASSVVGRGGSPLHF	TGTGCCAGCAGCGTAGTAGGCAGGGGTGGATCACCCCTCCACTTT
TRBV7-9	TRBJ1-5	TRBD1	CASSLGVGTGGLQPQHF	TGTGCCAGCAGCTTAGGTGTAGGGACAGGGGGCCTTCAGCCCCAGCATTTT
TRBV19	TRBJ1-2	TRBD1	CASSATGLSYGYTF	TGTGCCAGTAGTGCGACAGGGCTGAGCTATGGCTACACCTTC
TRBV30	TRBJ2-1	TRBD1	CAGAQGVTDNEQFF	TGTGCCGGAGCCCAGGGGGTTACCGACAATGAGCAGTTCTTC
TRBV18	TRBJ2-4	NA	CASSPAAVTPDSFAKNIQYF	TGTGCCAGCTCACCTGCGGCGGTAACACCTGATAGCTTTGCCAAAAACATTCAGTACTTC
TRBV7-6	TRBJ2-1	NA	CASSQSLAVSSYNEQFF	TGTGCCAGCAGCCAATCTTTGGCGGTTAGCTCCTACAATGAGCAGTTCTTC
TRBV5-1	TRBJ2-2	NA	CASSPWAGTNTGELFF	TGCGCCAGCAGCCCTTGGGCGGGTACCAACACCGGGGAGCTGTTTTTT
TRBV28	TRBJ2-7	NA	CASSTRPGEQYF	TGTGCCAGCAGTACTAGACCGGGCGAGCAGTACTTC
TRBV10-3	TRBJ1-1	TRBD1	CAIKPTGGEDTEAFF	TGTGCCATCAAACCAACAGGGGGCGAGGACACTGAAGCTTTCTTT
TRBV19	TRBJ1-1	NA	CASSRERFTEAFF	TGTGCCAGTAGTCGCGAGAGGTTCACTGAAGCTTTCTTT
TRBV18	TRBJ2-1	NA	CARLPQRGYNEQFF	TGTGCCAGGCTCCCTCAAAGGGGCTACAATGAGCAGTTCTTC
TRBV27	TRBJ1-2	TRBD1	CASRGQGGSGYTF	TGTGCCAGCAGGGGGCAGGGGGGCTCTGGCTACACCTTC
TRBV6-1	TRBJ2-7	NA	CASSGTVSSYEQYF	TGTGCCAGCAGTGGGACAGTTAGCTCCTACGAGCAGTACTTC
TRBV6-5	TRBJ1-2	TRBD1	CASRETQGGLGYTF	TGTGCCAGCAGGGAAACCCAGGGGGGCCTAGGCTACACCTTC